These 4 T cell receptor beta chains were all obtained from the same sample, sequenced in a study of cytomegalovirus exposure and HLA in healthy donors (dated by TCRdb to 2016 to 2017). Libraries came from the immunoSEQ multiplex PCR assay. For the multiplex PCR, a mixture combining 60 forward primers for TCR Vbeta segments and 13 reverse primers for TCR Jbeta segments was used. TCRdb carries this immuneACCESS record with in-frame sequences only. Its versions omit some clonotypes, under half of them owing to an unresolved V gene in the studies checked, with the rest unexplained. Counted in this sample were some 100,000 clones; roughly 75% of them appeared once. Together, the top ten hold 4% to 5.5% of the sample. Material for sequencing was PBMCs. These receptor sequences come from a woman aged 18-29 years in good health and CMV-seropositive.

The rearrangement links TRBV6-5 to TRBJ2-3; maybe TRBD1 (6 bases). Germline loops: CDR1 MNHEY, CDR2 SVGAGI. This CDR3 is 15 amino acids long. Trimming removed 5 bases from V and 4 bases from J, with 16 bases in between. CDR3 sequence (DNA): TGTGCCAGCAGTCGACAGGTTTCCACTTCAGATACGCAGTATTTT. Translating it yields CASSRQVSTSDTQYF.

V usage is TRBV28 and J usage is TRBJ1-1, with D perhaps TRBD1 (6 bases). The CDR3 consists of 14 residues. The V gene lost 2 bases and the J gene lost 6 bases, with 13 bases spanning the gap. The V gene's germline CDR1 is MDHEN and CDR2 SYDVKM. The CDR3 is CASSLQTGRAEAFF. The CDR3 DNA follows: TGTGCCAGCAGTTTACAAACAGGGAGGGCTGAAGCTTTCTTT.

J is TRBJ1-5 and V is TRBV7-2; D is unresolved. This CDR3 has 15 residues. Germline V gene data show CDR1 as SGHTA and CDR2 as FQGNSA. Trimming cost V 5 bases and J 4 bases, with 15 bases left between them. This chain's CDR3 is CASSPSGVGNQPQHF. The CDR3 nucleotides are TGTGCCAGCAGCCCCAGCGGGGTAGGAAATCAGCCCCAGCATTTT.

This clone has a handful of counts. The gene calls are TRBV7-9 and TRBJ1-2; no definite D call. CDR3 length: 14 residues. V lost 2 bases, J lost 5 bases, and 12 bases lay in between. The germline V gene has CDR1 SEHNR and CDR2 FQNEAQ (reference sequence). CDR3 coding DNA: TGTGCCAGCAGCTTATCGGCCCAGACATATGGCTACACCTTC. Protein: CASSLSAQTYGYTF.